This entry lists 7 T cell receptor beta chains sequenced from one sample in a study of blood T cell repertoires in COVID-19. Assay used: immunoSEQ multiplex PCR; TCRdb lists only in-frame clones, some missing. The sample records about 120,000 clones, around 80% being singletons. The sample consisted of peripheral blood. Source of these receptors: a middle-aged man with active or convalescent COVID-19.

This clone was counted between two and nine times. The CDR3 region has the DNA TGTGCCAGCAGCCCCAGGGTGGGCTATGGCTACACCTTC. Its protein is CASSPRVGYGYTF. The rearrangement joins TRBV7-8 to TRBJ1-2, with TRBD1 as a possible D gene (5 bases). The CDR3 totals 13 residues. Germline V gives CDR1 SGHVS, CDR2 FQNEAQ. V dropped 5 bases and J dropped 4 bases, with 11 bases sitting between them.

The V gene is TRBV20-1, the J gene TRBJ2-1, with a tentative D call TRBD2 (5 bases). The germline gives CDR1 DFQATT, CDR2 SNEGSKA (reference sequence). The CDR3 has 10 residues. The V end was cut by 2 bases, the J end by 10 bases, with 6 bases between. Here the CDR3 reads CSARKREQFF. The CDR3 DNA sequence: TGCAGTGCTAGAAAGCGGGAGCAGTTCTTC.

Regarding this clone: Distinct nucleotide sequences in the sample also encode this CDR3. V gene TRBV19 combines with J gene TRBJ1-1; D unresolved. This CDR3 is 13 amino acids long. V lost 1 base and J lost 3, with 6 bases in between. Germline CDR1 LNHDA, CDR2 SQIVND (reference sequence). CDR3 sequence (DNA): TGTGCCAGTAGTATAGGGCGGGACACTGAAGCTTTCTTT. This gives the protein CASSIGRDTEAFF.

The rearrangement joins TRBV7-2 to TRBJ1-1, with a possible D match to TRBD1 (6 bases). This CDR3 spans 15 amino acids. V dropped 2 bases and J dropped 5 bases, with 15 bases sitting between them. Germline CDR1 and CDR2: SGHTA and FQGNSA. The CDR3 nucleotides read TGTGCCAGCAGCTTAAGTCAGGGGAGAAATACTGAAGCTTTCTTT. This gives the protein CASSLSQGRNTEAFF.

The gene calls are TRBV5-8 and TRBJ1-5; D is perhaps TRBD1 (5 bases). CDR1 is SGHTS and CDR2 is YDEGEE in the germline V gene. V shed 5 bases and J shed 2 bases, with 14 bases lying between them. This CDR3 is built from 15 residues. CDR3 nucleotide sequence: TGTGCCAGCAGGGGGGAGGGATCACGCAATCAGCCCCAGCATTTT. Protein product: CASRGEGSRNQPQHF.

The chain is built from TRBV5-8 and TRBJ1-5; possibly TRBD1 for D (6 bases). CDR1 and CDR2 (germline): SGHTS, YDEGEE. Trimming removed 2 bases at V and 6 bases at J, with 15 bases between. This CDR3 spans 15 amino acids. This CDR3 is CASSFGTGPTQPQHF. The CDR3 region has the DNA TGTGCCAGCAGCTTCGGAACAGGGCCGACTCAGCCCCAGCATTTT. The whole variable domain, filled in from reference TRBV5-8 and TRBJ1-5, reads EAGVTQSPTHLIKTRGQQATLRCSPISGHTSVYWYQQALGLGLQFLLWYDEGEERNRGNFPPRFSGRQFPNYSSELNVNALELEDSALYLCASSFGTGPTQPQHFGDGTRLSIL.

The chain links TRBV30 to TRBJ1-3; 9 bases match TRBD1. The V gene end was trimmed by 5 bases and the J gene end by 6 bases; junction bases not matched to a gene: 2. The germline V gene has CDR1 GTSNPN and CDR2 SVGIG (reference sequence). The CDR3 contains 12 residues. CDR3 nucleotides: TGTGCCTGGGGACAGGGGAAAAACACCATATATTTT. Translation gives CAWGQGKNTIYF.